This is a list of T cell receptor beta chains from one sample in a study of OX40 agonist ivuxolimab in advanced cancers. Method: immunoSEQ multiplex PCR; TCRdb's copy keeps in-frame clones and lacks some. This sample has approximately 58,000 clones, with 84% found just once. The material sequenced was CD4+ or CD8+ T cells sorted from blood, taken in a trial of the OX40 agonist ivuxolimab. The receptors shown here come from an adult with an advanced solid tumor such as melanoma, head and neck, liver or kidney cancer. Each CDR3 is given with its conserved first and last residue. Each record gives: J gene, D gene, V gene, clone size, CDR3 DNA, CDR3 protein. A D gene is named only where the DNA matches it firmly. Expanded clones get a size class; other rows say once, few or many, or leave the size out.

TRBJ2-7,-,TRBV27,-,TGTGCCAGCAGTTTGAGGTTATCCCCCTCCTACGAGCAGTACTTC,CASSLRLSPSYEQYF
TRBJ2-7,TRBD2,TRBV28,few,TGTGCCAGCAGCCTTGGGACTAGCGGGCGCTCGGACTTC,CASSLGTSGRSDF
TRBJ2-5,TRBD1,TRBV5-6,-,TGTGCCAGCAGCTCCGCTGGGACAGTTGGAGAGACCCAGTACTTC,CASSSAGTVGETQYF
TRBJ2-2,TRBD2,TRBV5-1,-,TGCGCCAGCAGCTATGGGGTAGCGGGAGCAGGGACCGGGGAGCTGTTTTTT,CASSYGVAGAGTGELFF
TRBJ2-7,TRBD2,TRBV5-1,-,TGCGCCAGCAGCCCTGAGGGAGCGGGAGGGCGGTACGAGCAGTACTTC,CASSPEGAGGRYEQYF
TRBJ2-1,-,TRBV30,-,TGTGCCTGGAGTGACTTAAGCGCTCGGCAGTTCTTC,CAWSDLSARQFF
TRBJ1-2,TRBD1,TRBV5-5,-,TGTGCCAGCAGCTCCTCAGGGGGAGGCTACACCTTC,CASSSSGGGYTF
TRBJ1-1,-,TRBV28,-,TGTGCCAGCAACCAACCCCGATCCCTCGCGGGACACACTGAAGCTTTCTTT,CASNQPRSLAGHTEAFF
TRBJ2-6,-,TRBV19,-,TGTGCCAGTATCGGGGGGCTCCCCTCTGGGGCCAACGTCCTGACTTTC,CASIGGLPSGANVLTF
TRBJ2-3,TRBD1,TRBV18,-,TGTGCCAGCTCACCGGGACAGGGCGAAGATACGCAGTATTTT,CASSPGQGEDTQYF
TRBJ2-1,-,TRBV11-2,-,TGTGCCAGCAGCTTATCAGCAGGTCCTGGTGAGCAGTTCTTC,CASSLSAGPGEQFF
TRBJ1-6,-,TRBV19,-,TGTGCCAGTCATGGACCTAATTCACCCCTCCACTTT,CASHGPNSPLHF
TRBJ2-3,TRBD2,TRBV30,-,TGTGCCTGGAGTCGAGTAGCGGGACCAGATACGCAGTATTTT,CAWSRVAGPDTQYF
TRBJ2-3,-,TRBV7-3,-,TGTGCCAGCAGCCCGAGCCTGACAGCGCGAGATACGCAGTATTTT,CASSPSLTARDTQYF
TRBJ2-5,TRBD1,TRBV6-1,-,TGTGCCAGCAGTGAAAGAAGATGGCTGGACAGGGGTCAAGAGACCCAGTACTTC,CASSERRWLDRGQETQYF
TRBJ2-1,TRBD2,TRBV30,-,TGTGCCTGGAGTGTGGGACTAGCGGGATCCCGTAGGGAGCAGTTCTTC,CAWSVGLAGSRREQFF
TRBJ2-5,-,TRBV5-8,-,TGTGCCAGCAACTTGTATGGATCAGGGGAGACCCAGTACTTC,CASNLYGSGETQYF
TRBJ2-7,-,TRBV6-6,-,TGTGCCAGCAGTTCCGACAGGTACGAGCAGTACTTC,CASSSDRYEQYF
TRBJ1-1,TRBD1,TRBV7-8,-,TGTGCCAGCAGCAGGACAGGACTTGAAGCTTTCTTT,CASSRTGLEAFF
TRBJ2-7,-,TRBV11-2,-,TGTGCCAGCAGCTTAGAGATAGCGAACGAGCAGTACTTC,CASSLEIANEQYF
TRBJ2-5,-,TRBV11-2,-,TGTGCCAGCAGCTTTTCAGGGGAAGAGACCCAGTACTTC,CASSFSGEETQYF
TRBJ1-1,-,TRBV30,-,TGTGCCTGGAGTGTCCTCGGGAGCGGCACTGAAGCTTTCTTT,CAWSVLGSGTEAFF
TRBJ2-7,-,TRBV7-2,-,TGTGCCAGCAGCCTAACCCAGGTCCCGTCCTACGAGCAGTACTTC,CASSLTQVPSYEQYF
TRBJ2-7,-,TRBV5-1,-,TGCGCCAGCAGCCTGCGTCCGGGACAAGGAGAGCAGTACTTC,CASSLRPGQGEQYF
TRBJ2-1,TRBD2,TRBV19,-,TGTGCCAGTAGGCCTGGCGGGCTAGCGGATGAGCAGTTCTTC,CASRPGGLADEQFF
TRBJ2-1,-,TRBV11-2,-,TGTGCCAGCAGCCAGAGGGGGGGGCTAATGAACTACAATGAGCAGTTCTTC,CASSQRGGLMNYNEQFF
TRBJ2-7,TRBD2,TRBV29-1,-,TGCAGCGTTGGCACTGCTAGCGGGAGACTGGAGCAGTACTTC,CSVGTASGRLEQYF
TRBJ2-5,-,TRBV4-2,once,TGTGCCAGCAGCCAAGATAAACAGATCCAAGAGACCCAGTACTTC,CASSQDKQIQETQYF
TRBJ2-5,-,TRBV13,-,TGTGCCAGCAGCCCAGTAGGGATTGAGACCCAGTACTTC,CASSPVGIETQYF
TRBJ2-2,-,TRBV11-3,-,TGTGCCAGCAGCCCCCGGGGGCTTAACACCGGGGAGCTGTTTTTT,CASSPRGLNTGELFF
TRBJ2-1,-,TRBV28,-,TGTGCCAGCAGTTTCTCTGGGACTCGAGCCGCCAATGAGCAGTTCTTC,CASSFSGTRAANEQFF
TRBJ2-3,-,TRBV11-3,few,TGTGCCAGCAGCATCCACACAGATACGCAGTATTTT,CASSIHTDTQYF
TRBJ1-5,-,TRBV9,-,TGTGCCAGCAGCGGGGGAGGGGGGAATCAGCCCCAGCATTTT,CASSGGGGNQPQHF
TRBJ2-1,-,TRBV11-2,-,TGTGCCAGCAGCTTAGCGGGACGATACAATGAGCAGTTCTTC,CASSLAGRYNEQFF
TRBJ2-2,TRBD2,TRBV9,-,TGTGCCAGCAGGTTGGGACTAGCTGGAGCCGGGGAGCTGTTTTTT,CASRLGLAGAGELFF
TRBJ2-7,TRBD2,TRBV9,-,TGTGCCAGCAGCGTAGGCCCCGGGACTAGCGGGAGCTACGAGCAGTACTTC,CASSVGPGTSGSYEQYF
TRBJ2-1,-,TRBV11-2,once,TGTGCCAGCAGCTTAGGGGGTAGGATTGAGCAGTTCTTC,CASSLGGRIEQFF
TRBJ2-2,-,TRBV28,-,TGTGCCAGCAGTTTACGGGACCCCTTCCGGGAGCTGTTTTTT,CASSLRDPFRELFF
TRBJ2-7,TRBD1,TRBV15,-,TGTGCCACCAGCAGAGATATAGGGGGCAGCTCCTACGAGCAGTACTTC,CATSRDIGGSSYEQYF
TRBJ1-1,-,TRBV5-6,-,TGTGCCAGCAGCTTACGGGGACAACAATGGGGAGCTTTCTTT,CASSLRGQQWGAFF
TRBJ1-6,-,TRBV6-5,-,TGTGCCAGCAGTGAGTACATCAGGTCACCCCTCCACTTT,CASSEYIRSPLHF
TRBJ2-5,TRBD1,TRBV6-5,-,TGTGCCAGCAGTGCGTGGACAGGGTTGGGAGAGACCCAGTACTTC,CASSAWTGLGETQYF
TRBJ2-5,-,TRBV30,once,TGTGCCTCAGAGGGTGGGGGAGAGACCCAGTACTTC,CASEGGGETQYF
TRBJ1-1,TRBD1,TRBV6-1,-,TGTGCCAGCAGACGACAGGGGCAGAGCACTGAAGCTTTCTTT,CASRRQGQSTEAFF
TRBJ2-7,-,TRBV7-8,-,TGTGCCAGCAGCGCCAGCCGGGGACCTTCCGAGCAGTACTTC,CASSASRGPSEQYF
TRBJ1-5,TRBD1,TRBV5-4,-,TGTGCCAGCAGCCAAGATGACAGGGGTGATCAGCCCCAGCATTTT,CASSQDDRGDQPQHF
TRBJ2-7,TRBD2,TRBV9,-,TGTGCCAGCAGCCCGACGGGACTAGCGGGATGGTACGAGCAGTACTTC,CASSPTGLAGWYEQYF
TRBJ2-5,-,TRBV11-2,-,TGTGCCAGCAGCTATGGGGCCGCACGGAAAGAGACCCAGTACTTC,CASSYGAARKETQYF
TRBJ1-1,-,TRBV7-9,-,TGTGCCAGCAGCTTAGAGGGCCGGGGGGGGACTTTCTTT,CASSLEGRGGTFF
TRBJ1-2,TRBD1,TRBV2,-,TGTGCCAGCAGAAGACAGGGAAAGTATGGCTACACCTTC,CASRRQGKYGYTF
TRBJ2-7,-,TRBV18,-,TGTGCCAGCTCACCGAACGGAGGGCGAGAGCAGTACTTC,CASSPNGGREQYF
TRBJ2-2,TRBD1,TRBV5-1,few,TGCGCCAGCAGCCGATCCGGACAGGGGGGCACCGGGGAGCTGTTTTTT,CASSRSGQGGTGELFF
TRBJ1-5,-,TRBV6-5,-,TGTGCCAGCAGTGCCGACAGGATGAATCAGCCCCAGCATTTT,CASSADRMNQPQHF